The next 25 T cell receptor beta chains were all read from a single sample in a study of blood T cell repertoires in COVID-19. Libraries were prepared by immunoSEQ multiplex PCR; TCRdb keeps only in-frame clonotypes and omits some of them. This sample has 67,000 or so clones, with 81% found just once. Sequencing was performed on peripheral blood. Receptor source: a woman aged 70-85 years with acute or convalescent COVID-19.

In DNA form, the CDR3 reads TGTGCCAGCTCACCAGAACAGGGCTGGAGCAATGAGCAGTTCTTC. Its translation is CASSPEQGWSNEQFF. The gene calls are TRBV18 and TRBJ2-1, with D possibly TRBD1 on 6 matching bases. The ends were cut back, 2 bases at V and 6 bases at J, with 14 bases in the middle. CDR1 is KGHSH, CDR2 LQKENI, per germline. The CDR3 is 15 residues long. The variable domain in full, completed from reference TRBV18 and TRBJ2-1, reads NAGVMQNPRHLVRRRGQEARLRCSPMKGHSHVYWYRQLPEEGLKFMVYLQKENIIDESGMPKERFSAEFPKEGPSILRIQQVVRGDSAAYFCASSPEQGWSNEQFFGPGTRLTVL.

This clone has more than one count but fewer than ten. The chain has TRBV5-4 and TRBJ2-3; D is unresolved. Germline V gives CDR1 SGHNT, CDR2 YYREEE (reference sequence). V was pared by 2 bases and J by 2 bases, with 12 bases between. The CDR3 spans 15 residues. Here the CDR3 reads CASSFGPGHTDTQYF. DNA of the CDR3: TGTGCCAGCAGCTTCGGTCCTGGGCACACAGATACGCAGTATTTT.

V is TRBV4-3 and J is TRBJ1-2, with D possibly TRBD1 on 5 matching bases. The CDR3 has 11 residues. The V and J ends lost 5 bases and 9 bases respectively, with 10 bases between them. The germline CDR1 and CDR2 sequences are LGHNA and YSLEER. The CDR3 DNA reads TGCGCCAGCAGCAAAAGGGGCAGCTACACCTTC. Its protein is CASSKRGSYTF.

The chain joins TRBV21-1 to TRBJ2-7; no check of the table's D call, TRBD2, against the DNA was made. TRBV21-1 is a pseudogene segment. The CDR3 has 17 amino acids. For the CDR3, the DNA is TGTGCCAGCAGCAAAGTATACCGGGATTATGTCGCCTACGAGCAGTACTTC. Its translation is CASSKVYRDYVAYEQYF.

The rearrangement uses TRBV11-2 and TRBJ1-3; D might be TRBD1 (6 bases). V was trimmed by 2 bases and J by 1 base, leaving 18 bases between them. From germline, CDR1 is SGHAT and CDR2 FQNNGV. The CDR3 loop spans 18 amino acids. The CDR3 DNA follows: TGTGCCAGCAGCTTAAGGAGGACAGTCCCCCTTTCTGGAAACACCATATATTTT. Translation: CASSLRRTVPLSGNTIYF.

As to this clone: Additional DNA sequences in this sample encode the identical CDR3. The genes are TRBV6-2 or TRBV6-3 and TRBJ2-7; D gene uncertain. From germline, CDR1 is MNHEY and CDR2 SVGEGT. V lost 3 bases to trimming and J lost 2 bases, with 5 bases between them. The CDR3 is made up of 12 amino acids. For the CDR3, the DNA is TGTGCCAGCAGTTATTTCACCTACGAGCAGTACTTC. This translates into CASSYFTYEQYF.

The rearrangement uses TRBV12-3 or TRBV12-4 and TRBJ1-5, with unresolved D. Trimming shortened V by 6 bases and J by 5 bases, and 5 bases separated the two germline ends. The CDR3 has 11 amino acids. CDR3 nucleotide sequence: TGTGCCAGCAGCCCGTATCAGCCCCAGCATTTT. It is translated as CASSPYQPQHF.

The genes are TRBV11-2 and TRBJ2-3, with 8 bases identical to TRBD1. The CDR3 spans 15 residues. Germline trimming cut 5 bases from V and 6 bases from J; bases unmatched to any gene: 10. CDR1 and CDR2 from the germline V gene are SGHAT and FQNNGV. The CDR3, as DNA: TGTGCCAGCAGCCCAGGGGGCCGTCTCGCGGATACGCAGTATTTT. It is translated as CASSPGGRLADTQYF.

The chain has TRBV4-1 and TRBJ1-2; perhaps TRBD1 as D (6 bases). The V end lost 1 base, the J end lost 7 bases, and 13 bases lay between the germline ends. Germline V gene data show CDR1 as MGHRA and CDR2 as YSYEKL. The CDR3 covers 14 residues. For the CDR3, the DNA is TGCGCCAGCAGCCAAGGTTGGGGGCAAAGTGGCTACACCTTC. This codes for CASSQGWGQSGYTF.

This clone was counted a single time. As DNA, the CDR3 is TGTGCCAGCAGAACTCAGGGAGGAGGCAATCAGCCCCAGCATTTT. Amino acids: CASRTQGGGNQPQHF. This rearrangement joins TRBV6-6 to TRBJ1-5, with D perhaps matching TRBD1 (5 bases). CDR3 size: 15 residues. Germline CDR1 MNHNY, CDR2 SVGAGI (reference sequence). Trimming took off 6 bases at V and 2 bases at J, with 14 bases between the two ends.

The V call is TRBV3-1 (or the pseudogene TRBV3-2), the J call TRBJ1-2; 7 bases match TRBD1. The CDR3 contains 12 residues. Germline V gene data show CDR1 as LGHDT and CDR2 as YNNKEL (reference sequence). The J segment lost 5 bases and the V segment lost 6 bases, leaving 3 bases of the junction unmatched. DNA for the CDR3: TGTGCCAGCAGTCAGGGACAGTATGGCTACACCTTC. It translates to CASSQGQYGYTF.

J is TRBJ1-1 and V is TRBV21-1. TRBV21-1 is flagged as a pseudogene. The CDR3 spans 13 residues. The CDR3 DNA reads TGTGCCAGCAGCGTAAACCGGGGGGCTGAAGCTTTCTTT. It specifies CASSVNRGAEAFF.

The rearrangement links TRBV27 to TRBJ2-7; TRBD2 aligns across 10 bases. The CDR3 has 15 residues. V shed 4 bases, J shed 1 base, and the junction held 4 bases outside the gene matches. Germline loops: CDR1 MNHEY, CDR2 SMNVEV (reference sequence). CDR3 in amino acids: CASSSLAGASYEQYF. The CDR3 DNA reads as TGTGCCAGCAGTTCTCTAGCGGGGGCTTCCTACGAGCAGTACTTC.

This clone has a single count. The chain joins TRBV10-3 to TRBJ2-7; 11 bases are a match to TRBD2. V shed 3 bases, J shed 4 bases, and the junction held 5 bases outside the gene matches. Germline CDR1 and CDR2: ENHRY and SYGVKD. The CDR3 sequence is 15 residues long. CDR3 residues: CAISETSGSLYEQYF. The CDR3 DNA reads as TGTGCCATCAGTGAAACTAGCGGGAGCCTTTACGAGCAGTACTTC.

V gene TRBV7-9 combines with J gene TRBJ2-2; 10 nucleotides agree with TRBD1. This CDR3 region has 16 residues. CDR1 and CDR2 from the germline V gene are SEHNR and FQNEAQ (reference sequence). With V trimmed by 2 bases and J by 5 bases, 5 bases remained unmatched. In DNA, the CDR3 is TGTGCCAGCAGCTTAATGGGACAGGGGAAGACCGGGGAGCTGTTTTTT. Its protein is CASSLMGQGKTGELFF.

V usage is TRBV30 and J usage is TRBJ1-2; maybe TRBD1 (6 bases). The V end lost 4 bases, the J end lost 3 bases, and 15 bases lay between the germline ends. Per germline, CDR1 GTSNPN and CDR2 SVGIG (reference sequence). The CDR3 totals 14 residues. CDR3 DNA: TGTGCCTGGAAGTCGGGCAGGGGAGACTATGGCTACACCTTC. Protein: CAWKSGRGDYGYTF.

As concerns this clone: At the DNA level, this CDR3 is encoded by other sequences in the same sample as well. The chain links TRBV9 to TRBJ2-1; 8 bases are a match to TRBD1. The germline V gene has CDR1 SGDLS and CDR2 YYNGEE. This CDR3 is built from 15 residues. With V trimmed by 3 bases and J by 3 bases, 5 bases remained unmatched. The CDR3: CASSAAGTGYNEQFF. In DNA form, the CDR3 reads TGTGCCAGCAGCGCCGCCGGGACAGGCTACAATGAGCAGTTCTTC. Full variable domain (outside the CDR3, taken from reference TRBV9 and TRBJ2-1): DSGVTQTPKHLITATGQRVTLRCSPRSGDLSVYWYQQSLDQGLQFLIQYYNGEERAKGNILERFSAQQFPDLHSELNLSSLELGDSALYFCASSAAGTGYNEQFFGPGTRLTVL.

This chain joins TRBV6-5 and TRBJ1-1; the D is unclear. V was clipped by 5 bases and J by 0 bases, with 10 bases between them. The CDR3 sequence is 14 residues long. Germline CDR1 reads MNHEY; CDR2 reads SVGAGI. The CDR3 DNA reads as TGTGCCAGCAGTAGCCGGGTAATGAACACTGAAGCTTTCTTT. Its translation is CASSSRVMNTEAFF.

V gene TRBV28 combines with J gene TRBJ1-6, with D possibly being TRBD1 (5 bases). The CDR3 totals 14 residues. Germline-derived CDR1 and CDR2 are MDHEN and SYDVKM. Trimming took off 3 bases at V and 8 bases at J, with 11 bases between the two ends. CDR3 in amino acids: CASSLRGTYSPLHF. Here the CDR3 DNA reads TGTGCCAGCAGTTTGCGGGGGACCTATTCACCCCTCCACTTT. The full variable domain, its missing parts supplied by reference TRBV28 and TRBJ1-6, is DVKVTQSSRYLVKRTGEKVFLECVQDMDHENMFWYRQDPGLGLRLIYFSYDVKMKEKGDIPEGYSVSREKKERFSLILESASTNQTSMYLCASSLRGTYSPLHFGNGTRLTVT.

This clone was counted between two and nine times. This rearrangement joins TRBV25-1 to TRBJ1-2; D unclear. Germline V gives CDR1 MGHDK, CDR2 SYGVNS. Trimming took off 4 bases at V and 4 bases at J, with 13 bases between the two ends. The CDR3 has 14 residues. The CDR3 spells CASSGGVFGYGYTF. CDR3 in DNA: TGTGCCAGCAGTGGCGGGGTTTTCGGCTATGGCTACACCTTC.

This clone was picked up a small number of times. The V call is TRBV19, the J call TRBJ1-5; D gene ambiguous. V was pared by 4 bases and J by 7 bases, with 14 bases between. The CDR3 runs 14 residues. CDR1 and CDR2 from the germline V gene are LNHDA and SQIVND (reference sequence). CDR3 loop: CASSKEVLVQPQHF. The CDR3 region has the DNA TGTGCCAGTAGTAAAGAAGTCTTAGTGCAGCCCCAGCATTTT.

The chain carries TRBV29-1 and TRBJ2-1, with D perhaps TRBD2 (5 bases). The germline V and J ends were trimmed by 6 bases and 3 bases, with 9 bases remaining between them. There are 12 residues in the CDR3. Germline V CDR1 and CDR2: SQVTM, ANQGSEA. The CDR3 DNA reads as TGCAGCGTGGGAGCGGTCTACAATGAGCAGTTCTTC. Amino acid sequence: CSVGAVYNEQFF.

The chain has TRBV19 and TRBJ2-1, with 8 nucleotides matching TRBD2. V was pared by 4 bases and J by 2 bases, with 10 bases of the junction left unmatched. Germline V gene lookup returns CDR1 LNHDA and CDR2 SQIVND (reference sequence). CDR3 length: 17 residues. This CDR3 is CASSSPSRGDPYNEQFF. The DNA for the CDR3 is TGTGCCAGTAGTAGCCCATCGCGGGGGGATCCCTACAATGAGCAGTTCTTC.

This clone occurred a few times. The V and J genes are TRBV9 and TRBJ2-1, with 9 bases matching TRBD2. V dropped 0 bases and J dropped 6; count of bases not matched to a gene: 7. The CDR3 has 16 amino acids. Germline V gene lookup returns CDR1 SGDLS and CDR2 YYNGEE. DNA for the CDR3: TGTGCCAGCAGCGTAGGTGCCAGCGGGAGGACCAATGAGCAGTTCTTC. Encoded protein: CASSVGASGRTNEQFF.

The chain has TRBV2 and TRBJ2-7; no clear D. Germline V gives CDR1 SNHLY, CDR2 FYNNEI. Trimming removed 9 bases from V and 3 bases from J, with 12 bases in between. The CDR3 runs 12 residues. As DNA, the CDR3 is TGTGCCAGTACGCTGAGTTTCTACGAGCAGTACTTC. Protein sequence: CASTLSFYEQYF. Drawing the rest from reference TRBV2 and TRBJ2-7, the complete variable domain is EPEVTQTPSHQVTQMGQEVILRCVPISNHLYFYWYRQILGQKVEFLVSFYNNEISEKSEIFDDQFSVERPDGSNFTLKIRSTKLEDSAMYFCASTLSFYEQYFGPGTRLTVT.